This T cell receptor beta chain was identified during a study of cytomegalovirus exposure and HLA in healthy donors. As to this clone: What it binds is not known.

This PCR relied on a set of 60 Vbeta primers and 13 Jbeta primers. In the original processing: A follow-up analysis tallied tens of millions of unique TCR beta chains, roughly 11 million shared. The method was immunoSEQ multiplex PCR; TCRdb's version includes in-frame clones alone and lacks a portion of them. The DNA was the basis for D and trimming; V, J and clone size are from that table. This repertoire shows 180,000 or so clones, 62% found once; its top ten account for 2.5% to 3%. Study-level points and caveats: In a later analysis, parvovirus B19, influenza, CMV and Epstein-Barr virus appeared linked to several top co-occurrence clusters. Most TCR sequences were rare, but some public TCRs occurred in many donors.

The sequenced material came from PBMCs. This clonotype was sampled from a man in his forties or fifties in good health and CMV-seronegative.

CDR3 DNA: TGCAGCGTAGTGGTTCAGGGGCGGAACTACGAGCAGTACTTC. Amino acid sequence: CSVVVQGRNYEQYF. The V call is TRBV29-1, the J call TRBJ2-7, with D tentatively TRBD1 (6 bases). The V end was cut by 6 bases, the J end by 3 bases, with 18 bases between. CDR3 length: 14 amino acids. Germline V gene lookup returns CDR1 SQVTM and CDR2 ANQGSEA.